The sample holds a few counts of the clone carrying this TCR beta chain. This sample is part of a study of patients and donors after allogeneic stem cell transplantation. TCRdb reanalysed the RT-PCR reads using MiXCR and keeps one entry per CDR3 protein. In the table there are 20,000 to 30,000 distinct CDR3 sequences, about 8% of which are singletons. The CDR3 length is 15 residues. Germline CDR1 reads SGHTA; CDR2 reads FQGNSA. The J segment lost 7 bases and the V segment lost 4 bases, leaving 6 bases of the junction unmatched. Sequencing was done on a sample of blood, either unsorted or a sorted T cell fraction (not recorded which). This TCR was sampled from a human donor who was either an allogeneic HSCT recipient or a stem cell or donor lymphocyte infusion donor (not recorded which). It is not recorded whose cells these are; they may come from a transplant donor. The chain couples TRBV7-2 to TRBJ2-1, with 11 positions matching TRBD2. The CDR3 loop reads CASSSLAGVGNEQFF. CDR3 in DNA: TGTGCCAGCAGCTCACTAGCGGGAGTGGGTAATGAGCAGTTCTTC.